These 12 T cell receptor beta chains share one sample of origin, sequenced in a study of shared clonotypes between healthy human individuals. Selected positively for CCR7 and CD45RO-negative, naive CD8 cells excluded terminally differentiated effector memory CD45RA+ cells. Measured with immunoSEQ multiplex PCR; TCRdb has only the in-frame clones, and not every one. The profile shows about 2.1 million clones, roughly 91% of them singletons. The material sequenced was naive CD8+ T cells from PBMCs. These TCRs come from a man between 18 and 29 years old in good health. Some clones in this sample may be carry-over from other donors' samples.

This clone was recorded only once. V usage is TRBV11-3 and J usage is TRBJ2-2; 7 bases map to TRBD2. The germline gives CDR1 SGHNT, CDR2 YENEEA. The V gene end was trimmed by 4 bases and the J gene end by 3 bases; junction bases not matched to a gene: 11. The CDR3 runs to 17 residues. The CDR3 reads CASSSTAGRGYTGELFF. The CDR3 region has the DNA TGTGCCAGCAGCTCTACCGCGGGGCGGGGGTACACCGGGGAGCTGTTTTTT.

This chain uses TRBV4-2 with TRBJ2-1; the match to TRBD2 covers 13 bases. Germline-derived CDR1 and CDR2 are LGHNA and YNFKEQ. The V segment lost 9 bases and the J segment 3 bases; nucleotides outside the gene matches: 5. The CDR3 has 15 amino acids. The CDR3 DNA is TGTGCCAGAAGACTAGCGGGAGGTATCTACAATGAGCAGTTCTTC. It specifies CARRLAGGIYNEQFF.

The rearrangement joins TRBV6-1 to TRBJ1-2; possible D gene TRBD1, 5 bases. The CDR3 is 14 residues long. Germline values: CDR1 MNHNS, CDR2 SASEGT. The V and J ends lost 10 bases and 0 bases respectively, with 15 bases between them. CDR3 sequence reads: CAILHRSSNYGYTF. CDR3 nucleotides: TGTGCCATCCTACACAGGAGTTCTAACTATGGCTACACCTTC.

The chain recombines TRBV27 with TRBJ2-7; D gene unclear. The CDR3 length is 11 residues. Trimming shortened V by 3 bases and J by 9 bases, and 9 bases separated the two germline ends. Germline V lookup: CDR1 MNHEY, CDR2 SMNVEV (reference sequence). The DNA for the CDR3 is TGTGCCAGCAGTTTCGGTTTGGGGCAGTACTTC. As protein: CASSFGLGQYF.

CDR3 DNA: TGTGCCAGCAGTTCATACTTGGACAGGGATGCAGAAAAACTGTTTTTT. Encoded protein: CASSSYLDRDAEKLFF. The chain joins TRBV27 to TRBJ1-4; 8 nucleotides align to TRBD1. The V segment lost 4 bases and the J segment 8 bases; nucleotides outside the gene matches: 12. This CDR3 spans 16 amino acids. The germline CDR1 and CDR2 sequences are MNHEY and SMNVEV (reference sequence). Full variable domain (rest looked up from reference TRBV27 and TRBJ1-4): EAQVTQNPRYLITVTGKKLTVTCSQNMNHEYMSWYRQDPGLGLRQIYYSMNVEVTDKGDVPEGYKVSRKEKRNFPLILESPSPNQTSLYFCASSSYLDRDAEKLFFGSGTQLSVL.

The rearrangement links TRBV13 to TRBJ1-1, with no clear D. The CDR3 loop spans 14 amino acids. Trimming left V 3 bases short and J 1 base short, with 9 bases between. From germline, CDR1 is PRHDT and CDR2 FYEKMQ (reference sequence). CDR3 sequence reads: CASSLGRANTEAFF. CDR3 nucleotide sequence: TGTGCCAGCAGCTTGGGGAGGGCGAACACTGAAGCTTTCTTT. The whole variable domain, remainder taken from reference TRBV13 and TRBJ1-1, is AAGVIQSPRHLIKEKRETATLKCYPIPRHDTVYWYQQGPGQDPQFLISFYEKMQSDKGSIPDRFSAQQFSDYHSELNMSSLELGDSALYFCASSLGRANTEAFFGQGTRLTVV.

This chain uses TRBV13 with TRBJ2-7; D possibly corresponds to TRBD1 (6 bases). The CDR3 is 16 amino acids. V lost 5 bases and J lost 4, with 21 bases in between. The germline CDR1 and CDR2 sequences are PRHDT and FYEKMQ (reference sequence). CDR3 sequence reads: CASSRSERGRGYEQYF. The CDR3 DNA reads as TGTGCCAGCAGCAGATCGGAGAGGGGCAGGGGTTACGAGCAGTACTTC.

This chain joins TRBV7-9 and TRBJ2-1; 7 nucleotides align to TRBD2. V was clipped by 5 bases and J by 2 bases; unmatched bases: 15. From germline, CDR1 is SEHNR and CDR2 FQNEAQ (reference sequence). The CDR3 is 18 residues long. The CDR3 DNA is TGTGCCAGCAGCCTCGAGGGGAGGCGGGAGTTCGCCTACAATGAGCAGTTCTTC. Protein sequence: CASSLEGRREFAYNEQFF.

This chain joins TRBV7-8 and TRBJ1-5, with no clear D. The tail of the sequence fits TRBJ2-3 better, so the J call may be wrong. This CDR3 has 15 amino acids. Germline CDR1 and CDR2: SGHVS and FQNEAQ. The CDR3 loop reads CASSFGPYSNQPQYF. The CDR3 DNA is TGTGCCAGCAGCTTCGGGCCCTATAGCAATCAGCCCCAGTATTTT.

The chain combines TRBV11-3 with TRBJ2-1; D could derive from TRBD1 or TRBD2 (5 bases each). Per germline, CDR1 SGHNT and CDR2 YENEEA. Trimming removed 1 base from V and 2 bases from J, with 18 bases in between. CDR3 length equals 18 residues. CDR3 bases: TGTGCCAGCAGCTTAGCATTCCGGGACGGTCGCCCCTACAATGAGCAGTTCTTC. Residues: CASSLAFRDGRPYNEQFF.

This clone has just one count. The chain combines TRBV7-9 with TRBJ1-2; 9 nucleotides line up with TRBD1. Unmatched junction bases numbered 11, after V lost 5 bases and J lost 4 bases. This CDR3 is built from 16 residues. Germline values: CDR1 SEHNR, CDR2 FQNEAQ (reference sequence). Written as DNA, the CDR3 is TGTGCCAGCAGCCCATCGCCACAGGGGGCAATCTATGGCTACACCTTC. Protein product: CASSPSPQGAIYGYTF. The whole variable domain, remainder taken from reference TRBV7-9 and TRBJ1-2, is DTGVSQNPRHKITKRGQNVTFRCDPISEHNRLYWYRQTLGQGPEFLTYFQNEAQLEKSRLLSDRFSAERPKGSFSTLEIQRTEQGDSAMYLCASSPSPQGAIYGYTFGSGTRLTVV.

The chain couples TRBV9 to TRBJ2-7, with 8 bases matching TRBD1. V shed 2 bases, J shed 4 bases, and the junction held 14 bases outside the gene matches. The CDR3 sequence is 17 residues long. Germline CDR1 SGDLS, CDR2 YYNGEE. In DNA form, the CDR3 reads TGTGCCAGCAGCGTGAGCGACAGGGGAGTGGGACGGTACGAGCAGTACTTC. It yields the protein CASSVSDRGVGRYEQYF.